This TCR beta chain derives from a study of identical twins. Germline values: CDR1 SEHNR, CDR2 FQNEAQ (reference sequence). The CDR3 length is 20 residues. V shed 5 bases, J shed 0 bases, and the junction held 17 bases outside the gene matches. TCRdb analysed the 5' RACE reads with MiXCR anew, one entry per CDR3 protein. Of roughly 1,500,000 distinct CDR3 sequences in the sample, less than 40% are singletons; the top ten hold less than 0.35%. This TCR derives from a newborn girl in good health. Sequencing used cord blood. The chain carries TRBV7-9 and TRBJ2-3; TRBD2 matches at 10 bases. The CDR3 bases are TGTGCCAGCAGCCCCTCCCTTGCAGCGGGGGGGCTCTCTAGCACAGATACGCAGTATTTT. This encodes CASSPSLAAGGLSSTDTQYF.